Each of the 25 T cell receptor beta chains below was sequenced from the same sample in a study of Ad26.COV2.S vaccination and SARS-CoV-2 variants. The treatment was: around 19 received Ad26.COV2.S at low or high dose, single or two shots; about 5 received placebo; per-sample allocation not given. The study sampled participants on day 63 after the first vaccine or placebo injection. Measured with immunoSEQ multiplex PCR; TCRdb has only the in-frame clones, and not every one. The sample lists 250,000 to 300,000 clones, around 87% occurring once. The source material was peripheral blood, sampled in a trial of Ad26.COV2.S vaccine versus placebo. The source is a person between 18 and 65 years old who received the Ad26.COV2.S COVID-19 vaccine or a placebo.

V and J are TRBV6-5 and TRBJ2-3; tentative D call: TRBD2 (5 bases). CDR1 and CDR2 from the germline V gene are MNHEY and SVGAGI. With 2 bases removed from V and 2 bases from J, the gap between germline ends came to 11 bases. The CDR3 runs 15 residues. The CDR3 nucleotides are TGTGCCAGCAGTTACCGGACTTCTTCCACAGATACGCAGTATTTT. It specifies CASSYRTSSTDTQYF.

The chain links TRBV7-6 to TRBJ2-1; 13 bases map to TRBD2. This CDR3 is built from 17 residues. Germline trimming cut 5 bases from V and 6 bases from J; bases unmatched to any gene: 10. Germline CDR1 is SGHVS and CDR2 is FNYEAQ. The CDR3 DNA reads TGTGCCAGCAGCCTAAGGACTAGCGGGGGCCCTACCAATGAGCAGTTCTTC. Amino acid sequence: CASSLRTSGGPTNEQFF. Complete variable domain (other parts from reference TRBV7-6 and TRBJ2-1): GAGVSQSPRYKVTKRGQDVALRCDPISGHVSLYWYRQALGQGPEFLTYFNYEAQQDKSGLPNDRFSAERPEGSISTLTIQRTEQRDSAMYRCASSLRTSGGPTNEQFFGPGTRLTVL.

This chain uses TRBV20-1 with TRBJ1-6; maybe TRBD1 (5 bases). CDR1 is DFQATT and CDR2 is SNEGSKA in the germline V gene (reference sequence). CDR3 length: 18 residues. V was shortened by 3 bases and J by 9 bases, with 27 bases between the two germline ends. CDR3 region: CSASATGTASLMGSPLHF. The CDR3 bases are TGCAGTGCTAGTGCAACCGGGACGGCGTCTCTCATGGGTTCACCCCTCCACTTT.

The chain joins TRBV5-6 to TRBJ1-2, with 9 bases identical to TRBD1. CDR1 is SGHDT, CDR2 YYEEEE, per germline. Trimming removed 3 bases from V and 8 bases from J; junction bases left unmatched: 5. This CDR3 is built from 13 residues. The CDR3 region is CASSSDRGFGYTF. CDR3 in DNA: TGTGCCAGCAGCTCGGACAGGGGATTCGGCTACACCTTC.

The J gene is TRBJ1-2, the V gene TRBV5-1; D is undetermined. CDR1 and CDR2 (germline): SGHRS, YFSETQ. Trimming removed 0 bases from V and 4 bases from J, with 10 bases in between. The length of the CDR3 is 14 residues. This CDR3 reads CASSLAWRFYGYTF. The CDR3 region has the DNA TGCGCCAGCAGCTTGGCGTGGCGCTTCTATGGCTACACCTTC.

The rearrangement links TRBV3-1 (or the pseudogene TRBV3-2) to TRBJ1-3, with D unclear. The CDR3 has 13 amino acids. Germline V gene data show CDR1 as LGHDT and CDR2 as YNNKEL (reference sequence). The CDR3 loop is CGVWARDLNTIYF. CDR3 coding DNA: TGTGGGGTCTGGGCGAGGGATCTGAACACCATATATTTT.

V usage is TRBV5-1 and J usage is TRBJ2-5; maybe TRBD2 (6 bases). Germline V CDR1 and CDR2: SGHRS, YFSETQ. The CDR3 covers 15 residues. V was trimmed by 0 bases and J by 0 bases, leaving 9 bases between them. The CDR3 nucleotides are TGCGCCAGCAGCTTGGGACCGGGAGACCAAGAGACCCAGTACTTC. This translates into CASSLGPGDQETQYF.

This clone is medium-sized in the sample. The identical CDR3 is also encoded by other nucleotide sequences in the sample. The rearrangement joins TRBV5-1 to TRBJ1-5; possible D gene TRBD1, 6 bases. Germline-derived CDR1 and CDR2 are SGHRS and YFSETQ. There are 14 residues in the CDR3. Trimming removed 0 bases from V and 7 bases from J, with 11 bases in between. The CDR3 is CASSLGGGGQPQHF. Written as DNA, the CDR3 is TGCGCCAGCAGCTTGGGAGGGGGGGGACAGCCCCAGCATTTT.

J is TRBJ1-1 and V is TRBV28; D gene ambiguous. This CDR3 contains 11 residues. V was cut by 2 bases and J by 6 bases, with 4 bases left in between. CDR1 is MDHEN and CDR2 is SYDVKM in the germline V gene. The CDR3 protein is CASSLGPEAFF. The CDR3 region has the DNA TGTGCCAGCAGTTTAGGGCCTGAAGCTTTCTTT.

The gene calls are TRBV18 and TRBJ2-7; TRBD2 agrees at 9 bases. The CDR3 is 15 residues long. Trimming at V came to 4 bases and at J to 2 bases, leaving 6 bases not matched to a gene. Germline V gene sequence: CDR1 KGHSH, CDR2 LQKENI. DNA for the CDR3: TGTGCCAGCTCACTAGCGGGGGTCGCCACCTACGAGCAGTACTTC. It translates to CASSLAGVATYEQYF.

This chain connects TRBV25-1 to TRBJ2-1; D perhaps matches TRBD1 (6 bases). Germline CDR1 is MGHDK and CDR2 is SYGVNS. The CDR3 covers 16 residues. Trimming left V 1 base short and J 4 bases short, with 14 bases between. The CDR3 DNA reads as TGTGCCAGCAGTGAATCGCCCGGACAGAGATACAATGAGCAGTTCTTC. Translated: CASSESPGQRYNEQFF.

The rearrangement links TRBV19 to TRBJ2-1; D remains unclear. This CDR3 has 19 amino acids. V was trimmed by 4 bases and J by 0 bases, leaving 22 bases between them. Germline V CDR1 and CDR2: LNHDA, SQIVND (reference sequence). This chain's CDR3 is CASSKPPSGPKSSYNEQFF. The CDR3 DNA reads as TGTGCCAGTAGTAAACCCCCGTCAGGACCGAAGAGCTCCTACAATGAGCAGTTCTTC.

The genes are TRBV24-1 and TRBJ2-2; a weak D match, TRBD1 (5 bases). The length of the CDR3 is 14 residues. V was pared by 9 bases and J by 0 bases, with 10 bases between. From germline, CDR1 is KGHDR and CDR2 SFDVKD. CDR3 residues: CATAKGANTGELFF. Written as DNA, the CDR3 is TGTGCCACCGCTAAAGGGGCGAACACCGGGGAGCTGTTTTTT.

This chain joins TRBV6-5 and TRBJ2-7, with a weak D call TRBD2 (5 bases). The CDR3 is 13 residues long. The ends were cut back, 2 bases at V and 2 bases at J, with 7 bases in the middle. CDR1 and CDR2 from the germline V gene are MNHEY and SVGAGI. The CDR3 is CASSYPGTYEQYF. The CDR3 DNA reads TGTGCCAGCAGTTACCCGGGGACCTACGAGCAGTACTTC.

The chain combines TRBV9 with TRBJ1-1; TRBD1 agrees at 9 bases. The length of the CDR3 is 14 residues. The V segment lost 3 bases and the J segment 3 bases; nucleotides outside the gene matches: 3. CDR1 is SGDLS, CDR2 YYNGEE, per germline. CDR3 bases: TGTGCCAGCAGCGGAACAGGGGGCTACACTGAAGCTTTCTTT. Residues: CASSGTGGYTEAFF.

The chain has TRBV9 and TRBJ2-2; TRBD2 is a possible D gene (5 bases). Trimming stripped 2 bases from V and 4 bases from J, with 15 bases between. The CDR3 has 16 residues. CDR1 is SGDLS and CDR2 is YYNGEE in the germline V gene. The CDR3, as DNA: TGTGCCAGCAGCGTTCGTTTCGGCGAGGGCACCGGGGAGCTGTTTTTT. Translating it yields CASSVRFGEGTGELFF.

This clone came up once. The chain recombines TRBV27 with TRBJ2-3; no reliable D call. Germline CDR1 reads MNHEY; CDR2 reads SMNVEV (reference sequence). This CDR3 region has 13 residues. V was trimmed by 4 bases and J by 4 bases, leaving 9 bases between them. This CDR3 reads CASSSRFSDTQYF. CDR3 coding DNA: TGTGCCAGCAGTTCTCGATTTTCAGATACGCAGTATTTT.

The chain is built from TRBV6-1 and TRBJ2-7; D gene uncertain. Trimming stripped 2 bases from V and 4 bases from J, with 9 bases between. This CDR3 is 13 amino acids long. Germline V gene data show CDR1 as MNHNS and CDR2 as SASEGT. The CDR3 sequence: CASSELSAYEQYF. DNA of the CDR3: TGTGCCAGCAGTGAATTGTCCGCGTACGAGCAGTACTTC.

This clone has just one count. The chain uses TRBV5-1 and TRBJ2-2, with D unclear. The length of the CDR3 is 13 residues. Trimming stripped 0 bases from V and 6 bases from J, with 6 bases between. Germline assignment: CDR1 SGHRS and CDR2 YFSETQ. The CDR3 sequence is CASSLEGSGELFF. The CDR3 DNA reads as TGCGCCAGCAGCTTGGAGGGTTCCGGGGAGCTGTTTTTT.

The chain has TRBV6-4 and TRBJ2-3, with D unresolved. Trimming took off 0 bases at V and 4 bases at J, with 5 bases between the two ends. This CDR3 is built from 13 residues. The germline V gene encodes CDR1 MRHNA and CDR2 SNTAGT. The CDR3 loop reads CASSDSESDTQYF. Here the CDR3 DNA reads TGTGCCAGCAGTGACTCTGAGTCAGATACGCAGTATTTT.

This clone was recorded once. This rearrangement joins TRBV5-1 to TRBJ2-5; TRBD2 aligns across 14 bases. In germline, CDR1 is SGHRS, CDR2 YFSETQ. V shed 3 bases and J 5 bases; nucleotides not matched to a gene: 6. This CDR3 has 16 amino acids. In DNA, the CDR3 is TGCGCCAGCAGCTGGGGGACTAGCGGGAGTGTTGAGACCCAGTACTTC. This encodes CASSWGTSGSVETQYF.

The V and J genes are TRBV5-8 and TRBJ1-2; D gene unclear. Germline V gene lookup returns CDR1 SGHTS and CDR2 YDEGEE. This CDR3 has 14 residues. V gave up 1 base and J gave up 1 base, with 8 bases separating them. CDR3 DNA sequence: TGTGCCAGCAGCTTGCGCACTTTTAACTATGGCTACACCTTC. It translates to CASSLRTFNYGYTF.

The chain employs TRBV5-6 and TRBJ2-7, with a weak D call TRBD1 (7 bases). Germline assignment: CDR1 SGHDT and CDR2 YYEEEE. The CDR3 length is 15 residues. V dropped 4 bases and J dropped 3 bases, with 17 bases sitting between them. The DNA for the CDR3 is TGTGCCAGCAGCCCTGGGGGTCAGGGGGGCTACGAGCAGTACTTC. Its protein is CASSPGGQGGYEQYF. Full variable domain (outside the CDR3, taken from reference TRBV5-6 and TRBJ2-7): DAGVTQSPTHLIKTRGQQVTLRCSPKSGHDTVSWYQQALGQGPQFIFQYYEEEERQRGNFPDRFSGHQFPNYSSELNVNALLLGDSALYLCASSPGGQGGYEQYFGPGTRLTVT.

On this clone itself: A much larger clone sits a single nucleotide away, making a read error possible. The chain is built from TRBV5-6 and TRBJ1-5; D remains ambiguous. Looked up from germline, CDR1 is SGHDT and CDR2 is YYEEEE. The V gene lost 2 bases and the J gene lost 4 bases, with 4 bases spanning the gap. The CDR3 length is 12 residues. This CDR3 reads CASSLGNQPQHF. The DNA of the CDR3 is TGTGCCAGCAGCTTAGGGAATCAGCCCCAGCATTTT.

The chain is built from TRBV12-3 or TRBV12-4 and TRBJ2-5; D is undetermined. The CDR3 has 13 amino acids. Trimming pared 3 bases from V and 5 bases from J, leaving 10 bases between. The CDR3 is CASSFLVGETQYF. In nucleotides, the CDR3 is TGTGCCAGCAGTTTTTTGGTAGGGGAGACCCAGTACTTC.